One sample yielded the 15 T cell receptor beta chains listed below, sequenced in a study of cytomegalovirus exposure and HLA in healthy donors. 13 Jbeta primers and 60 Vbeta primers were used for the PCR. Produced via immunoSEQ multiplex PCR; TCRdb's table is partial and in-frame only. The sample holds roughly 200,000 clones, 8.5% to 10% seen once. Sequencing input: PBMCs. These receptors came from a woman in her thirties in good health and CMV-seropositive.

The rearrangement uses TRBV9 and TRBJ2-4, with a weak D call TRBD1 (5 bases). The CDR3 runs to 15 residues. Germline CDR1 reads SGDLS; CDR2 reads YYNGEE. V was pared by 0 bases and J by 6 bases, with 13 bases between. The CDR3 spells CASSVGSRQLNIQYF. The CDR3 nucleotides are TGTGCCAGCAGCGTAGGGTCGAGACAGTTAAACATTCAGTACTTC.

This clone has a handful of counts. The chain links TRBV5-1 to TRBJ2-2; 9 bases line up with TRBD2. The CDR3 has 15 residues. V dropped 2 bases and J dropped 9; count of bases not matched to a gene: 8. In germline, CDR1 is SGHRS, CDR2 YFSETQ. The CDR3 sequence is CASSFGTSRSRELFF. DNA for the CDR3: TGCGCCAGCAGCTTTGGGACTAGCCGCAGCCGGGAGCTGTTTTTT.

This clone was seen a handful of times. The rearrangement links TRBV2 to TRBJ2-7; 9 nucleotides agree with TRBD1. CDR1 SNHLY and CDR2 FYNNEI come from the germline V gene. The junction had 8 bases not matched to a gene; V was cut back by 5 bases and J by 9 bases. The CDR3 loop spans 13 amino acids. The CDR3 sequence is CASSSGTGTGQYF. The CDR3 region has the DNA TGTGCCAGCAGTTCCGGGACAGGGACAGGGCAGTACTTC.

This clone was counted a few times. V usage is TRBV4-1 and J usage is TRBJ2-1, with TRBD2 identical over 8 bases. V lost 0 bases and J lost 2; bases outside the gene matches: 3. The CDR3 sequence is 16 residues long. Germline CDR1 MGHRA, CDR2 YSYEKL. The CDR3 loop reads CASSQEVGLAYNEQFF. In DNA form, the CDR3 reads TGCGCCAGCAGCCAAGAAGTGGGACTAGCCTACAATGAGCAGTTCTTC.

The DNA for the CDR3 is TGTGCCAGCAGCCAACCCACAGGGGGCGCGGGCAATGAGCAGTTCTTC. Residues: CASSQPTGGAGNEQFF. The genes are TRBV4-2 and TRBJ2-1, with TRBD1 matching 9 bases. The CDR3 is made up of 16 amino acids. Germline-derived CDR1 and CDR2 are LGHNA and YNFKEQ. Trimming cost V 2 bases and J 6 bases; bases outside gene matches: 8.

The rearrangement links TRBV30 to TRBJ1-6; D is uncertain. In germline, CDR1 is GTSNPN, CDR2 SVGIG (reference sequence). This CDR3 comprises 13 residues. Between the trimmed V and J ends, which lost 0 bases and 7 bases, there was a span of 7 bases. CDR3 sequence reads: CAWSVQSNSPLHF. The CDR3 DNA is TGTGCCTGGAGTGTACAGAGCAATTCACCCCTCCACTTT. The complete variable domain, with remaining parts taken from reference TRBV30 and TRBJ1-6, reads SQTIHQWPATLVQPVGSPLSLECTVEGTSNPNLYWYRQAAGRGLQLLFYSVGIGQISSEVPQNLSASRPQDRQFILSSKKLLLSDSGFYLCAWSVQSNSPLHFGNGTRLTVT.

This clone has just a few counts. The genes are TRBV19 and TRBJ1-2, with unresolved D. This CDR3 has 12 amino acids. The V and J ends lost 4 bases and 4 bases respectively, with 7 bases between them. Germline V lookup: CDR1 LNHDA, CDR2 SQIVND (reference sequence). For the CDR3, the DNA is TGTGCCAGTAGTACCGAGGCCTATGGCTACACCTTC. Amino acid sequence: CASSTEAYGYTF.

The J gene is TRBJ2-5, the V gene TRBV4-2, with 9 bases lining up with TRBD1. The CDR3 is 17 amino acids. After removal of 4 bases from V and 2 bases from J, the junction contained 11 bases not matched to a gene. Germline assignment: CDR1 LGHNA and CDR2 YNFKEQ. The CDR3 nucleotides are TGTGCCAGCAGCCTGAATGCTGGGACAGGGATACAAGAGACCCAGTACTTC. It specifies CASSLNAGTGIQETQYF.

This clone has a handful of counts. The same CDR3 also results from other DNA sequences found in this sample. The V and J genes are TRBV7-9 and TRBJ1-1, with D hard to call. V shed 5 bases and J shed 1 base, with 8 bases lying between them. The CDR3 has 13 residues. CDR1 and CDR2 (germline): SEHNR, FQNEAQ (reference sequence). CDR3 nucleotide sequence: TGTGCCAGCAGCCTTGGCCAGAACACTGAAGCTTTCTTT. Translation: CASSLGQNTEAFF.

This clone was observed a handful of times. This chain joins TRBV27 and TRBJ1-1; 7 positions agree with TRBD1. V was clipped by 5 bases and J by 5 bases; unmatched bases: 5. The CDR3 is made up of 13 amino acids. Germline lookup yields CDR1 MNHEY and CDR2 SMNVEV (reference sequence). The CDR3 protein is CASSVLQGTEAFF. CDR3 DNA sequence: TGTGCCAGCAGTGTCCTACAGGGGACTGAAGCTTTCTTT.

The chain recombines TRBV5-5 with TRBJ1-3; a weak D match, TRBD1 (6 bases). The CDR3 length is 14 residues. The germline V gene encodes CDR1 SGHKS and CDR2 YYEKEE (reference sequence). V was clipped by 3 bases and J by 4 bases, with 11 bases between them. CDR3 sequence reads: CASSSGAAGNTIYF. As DNA, the CDR3 is TGTGCCAGCAGCTCAGGGGCGGCCGGAAACACCATATATTTT.

This clone was observed a handful of times. The chain is built from TRBV5-1 and TRBJ2-3, with a weak D call TRBD2 (6 bases). Germline-derived CDR1 and CDR2 are SGHRS and YFSETQ. The germline V and J ends were trimmed by 10 bases and 2 bases, with 14 bases remaining between them. This CDR3 region has 13 residues. In DNA, the CDR3 is TGCGCCGGACGACTAGTTCCCACAGATACGCAGTATTTT. Translation: CAGRLVPTDTQYF.

The gene calls are TRBV10-3 and TRBJ2-1; maybe TRBD2 (6 bases). Trimming pared 9 bases from V and 1 base from J, leaving 16 bases between. Germline CDR1 ENHRY, CDR2 SYGVKD. This CDR3 has 15 amino acids. CDR3 sequence (DNA): TGTGCCATAAGATTTAGCGGTGCATCCTACAATGAGCAGTTCTTC. Protein: CAIRFSGASYNEQFF.

A few counts support this clone. The V and J genes are TRBV19 and TRBJ2-7; the D gene is possibly TRBD2 (6 bases). Germline CDR1 reads LNHDA; CDR2 reads SQIVND (reference sequence). The CDR3 contains 14 residues. The CDR3 spells CATRERASSYEQYF. CDR3 nucleotide sequence: TGTGCTACAAGGGAGCGGGCCTCCTCCTACGAGCAGTACTTC. Combining the CDR3 with reference TRBV19 and TRBJ2-7 gives the whole variable domain DGGITQSPKYLFRKEGQNVTLSCEQNLNHDAMYWYRQDPGQGLRLIYYSQIVNDFQKGDIAEGYSVSREKKESFPLTVTSAQKNPTAFYLCATRERASSYEQYFGPGTRLTVT.

This clone was counted only a few times. This chain links TRBV6-5 with TRBJ1-1; weak D call: TRBD1 (5 bases). CDR1 MNHEY and CDR2 SVGAGI come from the germline V gene. The CDR3 loop spans 15 amino acids. The V and J ends lost 2 bases and 0 bases respectively, with 10 bases between them. The CDR3 here is CASSYQGSMNTEAFF. CDR3 nucleotides: TGTGCCAGCAGTTACCAGGGATCCATGAACACTGAAGCTTTCTTT.